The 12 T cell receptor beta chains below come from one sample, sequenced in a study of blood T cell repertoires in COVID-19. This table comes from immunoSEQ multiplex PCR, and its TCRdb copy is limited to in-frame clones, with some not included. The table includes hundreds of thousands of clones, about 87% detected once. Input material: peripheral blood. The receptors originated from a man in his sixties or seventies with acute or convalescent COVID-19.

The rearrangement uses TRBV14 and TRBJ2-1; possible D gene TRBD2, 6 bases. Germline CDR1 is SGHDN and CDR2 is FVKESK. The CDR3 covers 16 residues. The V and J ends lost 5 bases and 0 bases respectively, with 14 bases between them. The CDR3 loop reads CASSRNSGSSYNEQFF. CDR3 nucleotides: TGTGCCAGCAGCAGAAATAGCGGAAGCTCCTACAATGAGCAGTTCTTC.

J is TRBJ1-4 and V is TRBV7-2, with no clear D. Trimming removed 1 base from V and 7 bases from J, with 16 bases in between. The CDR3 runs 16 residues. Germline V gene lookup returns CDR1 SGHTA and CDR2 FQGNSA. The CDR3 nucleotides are TGTGCCAGCAGCTTAGTAGCGTGGTCGGTAGGTGAAAAACTGTTTTTT. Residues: CASSLVAWSVGEKLFF.

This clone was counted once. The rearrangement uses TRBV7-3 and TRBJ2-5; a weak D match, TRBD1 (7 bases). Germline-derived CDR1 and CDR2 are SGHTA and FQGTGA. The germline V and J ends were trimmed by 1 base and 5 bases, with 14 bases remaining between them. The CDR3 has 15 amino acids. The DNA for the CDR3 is TGTGCCAGCAGCTTAAACGCAGGGGGACTTGAGACCCAGTACTTC. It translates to CASSLNAGGLETQYF.

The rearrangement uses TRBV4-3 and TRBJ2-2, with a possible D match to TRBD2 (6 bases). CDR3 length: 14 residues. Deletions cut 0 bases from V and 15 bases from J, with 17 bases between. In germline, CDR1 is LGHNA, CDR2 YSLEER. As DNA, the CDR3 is TGCGCCAGCAGCCAAGATCTAGGGACTGAATCGATGTTTTTT. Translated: CASSQDLGTESMFF.

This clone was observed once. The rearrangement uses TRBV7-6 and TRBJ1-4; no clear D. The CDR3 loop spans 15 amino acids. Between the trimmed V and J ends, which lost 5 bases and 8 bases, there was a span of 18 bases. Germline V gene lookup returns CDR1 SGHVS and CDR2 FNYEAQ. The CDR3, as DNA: TGTGCCAGCAGCCTGCGGGCGGCCCCCCCAGAAAAACTGTTTTTT. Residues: CASSLRAAPPEKLFF.

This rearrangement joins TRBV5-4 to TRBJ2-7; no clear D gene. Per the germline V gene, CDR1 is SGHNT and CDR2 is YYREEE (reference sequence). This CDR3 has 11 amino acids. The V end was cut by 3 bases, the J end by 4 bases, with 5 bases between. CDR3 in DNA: TGTGCCAGCAGCTCCCCGTACGAGCAGTACTTC. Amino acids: CASSSPYEQYF.

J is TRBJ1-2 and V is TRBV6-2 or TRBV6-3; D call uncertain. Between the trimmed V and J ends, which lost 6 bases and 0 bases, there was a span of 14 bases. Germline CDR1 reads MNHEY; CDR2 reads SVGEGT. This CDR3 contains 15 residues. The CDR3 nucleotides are TGTGCCAGCAGCTCCGGGAGAGACGCTAACTATGGCTACACCTTC. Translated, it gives CASSSGRDANYGYTF.

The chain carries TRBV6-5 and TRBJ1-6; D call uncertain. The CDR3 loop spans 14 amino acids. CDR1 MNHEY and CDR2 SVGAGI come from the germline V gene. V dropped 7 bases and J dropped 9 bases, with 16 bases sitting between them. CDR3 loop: CASNLGDPGSPLHF. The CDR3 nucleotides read TGTGCCAGCAATCTCGGGGATCCCGGTTCACCCCTCCACTTT.

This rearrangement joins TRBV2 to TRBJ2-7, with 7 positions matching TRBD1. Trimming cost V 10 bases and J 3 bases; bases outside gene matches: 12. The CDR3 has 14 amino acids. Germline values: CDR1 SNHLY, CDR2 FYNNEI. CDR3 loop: CATKIDRELYEQYF. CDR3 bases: TGTGCCACCAAAATCGACAGGGAACTCTACGAGCAGTACTTC.

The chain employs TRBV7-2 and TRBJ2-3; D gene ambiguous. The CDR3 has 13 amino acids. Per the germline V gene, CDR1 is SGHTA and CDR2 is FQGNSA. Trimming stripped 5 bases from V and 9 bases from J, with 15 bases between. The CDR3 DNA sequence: TGTGCCAGCAGCCCCCAACCGAGGAGCACGCAGTATTTT. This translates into CASSPQPRSTQYF.

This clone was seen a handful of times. Written as DNA, the CDR3 is TGTGCCTCCGGGGGGGCGCTTATCACCTTC. Encoded protein: CASGGALITF. This chain connects TRBV2 to TRBJ1-2; TRBD1 might be the D (6 bases). V lost 11 bases and J 13 bases, leaving 17 bases between the germline ends. Germline CDR1 reads SNHLY; CDR2 reads FYNNEI. The CDR3 is made up of 10 amino acids.

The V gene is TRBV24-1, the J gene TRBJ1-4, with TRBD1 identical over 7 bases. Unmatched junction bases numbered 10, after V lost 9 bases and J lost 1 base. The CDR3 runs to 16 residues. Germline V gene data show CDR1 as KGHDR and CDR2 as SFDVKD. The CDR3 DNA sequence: TGTGCCACCTCGCCGGGAGGGGGCGGAACTAATGAAAAACTGTTTTTT. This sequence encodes CATSPGGGGTNEKLFF.